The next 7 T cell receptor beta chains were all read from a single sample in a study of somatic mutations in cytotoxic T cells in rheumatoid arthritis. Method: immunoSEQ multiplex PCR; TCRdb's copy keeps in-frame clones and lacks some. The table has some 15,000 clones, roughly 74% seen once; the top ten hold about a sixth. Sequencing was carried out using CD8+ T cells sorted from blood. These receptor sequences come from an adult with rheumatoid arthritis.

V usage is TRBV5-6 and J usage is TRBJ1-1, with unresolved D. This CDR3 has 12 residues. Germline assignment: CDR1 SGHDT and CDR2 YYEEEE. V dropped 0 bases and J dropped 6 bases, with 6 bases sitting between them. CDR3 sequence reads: CASSLDGAEAFF. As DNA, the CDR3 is TGTGCCAGCAGCTTGGACGGCGCTGAAGCTTTCTTT.

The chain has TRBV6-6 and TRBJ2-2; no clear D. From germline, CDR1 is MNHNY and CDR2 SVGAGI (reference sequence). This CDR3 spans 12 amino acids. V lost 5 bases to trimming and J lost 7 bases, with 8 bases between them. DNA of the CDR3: TGTGCCAGCAGTAGACCGGACGGGGAGCTGTTTTTT. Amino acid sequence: CASSRPDGELFF.

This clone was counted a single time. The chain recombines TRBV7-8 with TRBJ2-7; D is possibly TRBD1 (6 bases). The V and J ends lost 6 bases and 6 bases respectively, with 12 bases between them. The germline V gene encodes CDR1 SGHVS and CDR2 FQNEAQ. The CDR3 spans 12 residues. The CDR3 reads CASRIGRGEQYF. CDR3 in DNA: TGTGCCAGCAGGATAGGCAGGGGCGAGCAGTACTTC.

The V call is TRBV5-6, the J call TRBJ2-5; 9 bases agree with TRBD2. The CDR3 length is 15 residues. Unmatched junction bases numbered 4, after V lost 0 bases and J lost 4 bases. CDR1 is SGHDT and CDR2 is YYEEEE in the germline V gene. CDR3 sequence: CASSLALAGIETQYF. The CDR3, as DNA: TGTGCCAGCAGCTTGGCGCTAGCGGGGATAGAGACCCAGTACTTC.

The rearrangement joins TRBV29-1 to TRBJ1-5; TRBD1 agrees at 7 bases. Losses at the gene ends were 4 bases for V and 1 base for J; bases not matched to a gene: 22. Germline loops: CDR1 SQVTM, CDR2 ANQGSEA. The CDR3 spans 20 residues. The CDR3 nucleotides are TGCAGCGTTGTTATGGCCCCCGTCACAGGGGAGAGGTGGAGCAATCAGCCCCAGCATTTT. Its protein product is CSVVMAPVTGERWSNQPQHF.

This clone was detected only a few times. The CDR3 is CASSGGKTEAFF. The CDR3 nucleotides read TGTGCCAGCTCGGGGGGAAAGACTGAAGCTTTCTTT. This sequence joins TRBV7-9 and TRBJ1-1; D possibly corresponds to TRBD1 (5 bases). V lost 8 bases and J lost 5, with 12 bases in between. The germline CDR1 and CDR2 sequences are SEHNR and FQNEAQ (reference sequence). The CDR3 has 12 residues. Filled out from reference TRBV7-9 and TRBJ1-1, the complete variable domain reads DTGVSQNPRHKITKRGQNVTFRCDPISEHNRLYWYRQTLGQGPEFLTYFQNEAQLEKSRLLSDRFSAERPKGSFSTLEIQRTEQGDSAMYLCASSGGKTEAFFGQGTRLTVV.

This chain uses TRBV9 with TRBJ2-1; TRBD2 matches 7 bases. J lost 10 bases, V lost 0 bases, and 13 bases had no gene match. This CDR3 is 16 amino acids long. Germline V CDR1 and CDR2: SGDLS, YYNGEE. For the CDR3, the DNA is TGTGCCAGCAGCGTAGTTACTAGCGTCGGGGAAAAGGAGCAGTTCTTC. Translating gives CASSVVTSVGEKEQFF.